Reported below is one T cell receptor beta chain. Relative to the germline gene, one junction end is altered; a read error may explain this. CDR3 length equals 15 residues. Germline V gives CDR1 SSHAT, CDR2 FNYEAQ (reference sequence). The data belong to a study of blood T cell repertoires in COVID-19. Study details: Sites in the United States, Italy and Spain provided acute and convalescent COVID-19 samples. T cells, B-cell-depleted T cells, or PBMCs supplied cDNA or gDNA.

As processed by the authors: Estimation of nucleated cell counts relied on the amplification of reference gene primers. The method was immunoSEQ multiplex PCR; TCRdb's version includes in-frame clones alone and lacks a portion of them. That table furnishes V, J and clone size, whereas the DNA furnished D and trimming. The table has 200,000 or so clones, 84% seen once. This TCR was recovered from a woman aged 70-85 years with active or convalescent COVID-19. The genes are TRBV7-7 and TRBJ2-1, with 13 bases identical to TRBD2. The sequenced material came from peripheral blood. The CDR3 nucleotides read TGTGCTAGCAGCCAGGGACTAGCGGGAATAGGTGAGCAGTTCTTC. Protein product: CASSQGLAGIGEQFF.